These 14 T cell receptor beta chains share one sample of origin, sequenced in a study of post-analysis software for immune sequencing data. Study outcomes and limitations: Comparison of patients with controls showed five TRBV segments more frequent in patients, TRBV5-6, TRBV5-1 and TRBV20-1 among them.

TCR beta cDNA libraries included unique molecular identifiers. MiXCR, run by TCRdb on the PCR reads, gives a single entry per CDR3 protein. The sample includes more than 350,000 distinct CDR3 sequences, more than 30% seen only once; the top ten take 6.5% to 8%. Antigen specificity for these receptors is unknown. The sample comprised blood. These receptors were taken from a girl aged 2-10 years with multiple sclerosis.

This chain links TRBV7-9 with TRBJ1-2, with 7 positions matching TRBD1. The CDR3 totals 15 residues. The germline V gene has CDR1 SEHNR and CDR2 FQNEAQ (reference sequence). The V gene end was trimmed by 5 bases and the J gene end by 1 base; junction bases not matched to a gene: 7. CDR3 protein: CASSLGTAYNYGYTF. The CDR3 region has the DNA TGTGCCAGCAGCCTCGGGACAGCTTATAACTATGGCTACACCTTC.

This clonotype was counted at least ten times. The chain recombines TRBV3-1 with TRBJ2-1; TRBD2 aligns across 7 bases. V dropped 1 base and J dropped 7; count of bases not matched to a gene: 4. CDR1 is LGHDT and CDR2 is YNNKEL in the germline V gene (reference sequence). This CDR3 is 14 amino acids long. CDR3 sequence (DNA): TGTGCCAGCAGCCAAGCGGGAGGATATAATGAGCAGTTCTTC. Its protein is CASSQAGGYNEQFF.

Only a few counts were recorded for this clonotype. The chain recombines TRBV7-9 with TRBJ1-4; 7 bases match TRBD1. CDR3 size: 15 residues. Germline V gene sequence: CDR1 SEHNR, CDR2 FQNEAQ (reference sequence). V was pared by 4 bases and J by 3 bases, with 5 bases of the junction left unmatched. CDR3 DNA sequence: TGTGCCAGCAGCTCCTCCGGGACAGCTAATGAAAAACTGTTTTTT. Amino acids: CASSSSGTANEKLFF.

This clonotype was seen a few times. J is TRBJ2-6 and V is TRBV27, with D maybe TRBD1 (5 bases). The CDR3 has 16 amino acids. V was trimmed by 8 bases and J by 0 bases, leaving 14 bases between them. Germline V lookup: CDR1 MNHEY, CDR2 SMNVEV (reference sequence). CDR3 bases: TGTGCCAGCTCCAGGGTGGACATCTCTGGGGCCAACGTCCTGACTTTC. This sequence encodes CASSRVDISGANVLTF.

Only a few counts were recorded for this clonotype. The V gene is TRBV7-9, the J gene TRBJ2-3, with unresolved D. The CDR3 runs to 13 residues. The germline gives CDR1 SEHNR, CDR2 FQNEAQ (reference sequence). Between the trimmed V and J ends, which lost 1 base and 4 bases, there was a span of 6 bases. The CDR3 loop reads CASSLGRSDTQYF. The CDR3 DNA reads TGTGCCAGCAGCTTAGGTCGCTCAGATACGCAGTATTTT.

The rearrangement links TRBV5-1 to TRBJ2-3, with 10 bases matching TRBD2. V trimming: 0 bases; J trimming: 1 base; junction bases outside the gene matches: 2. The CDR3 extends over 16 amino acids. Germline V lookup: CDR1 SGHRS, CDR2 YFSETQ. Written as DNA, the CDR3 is TGCGCCAGCAGCTTGGTTCTAGCGGGAGGCACAGATACGCAGTATTTT. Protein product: CASSLVLAGGTDTQYF.

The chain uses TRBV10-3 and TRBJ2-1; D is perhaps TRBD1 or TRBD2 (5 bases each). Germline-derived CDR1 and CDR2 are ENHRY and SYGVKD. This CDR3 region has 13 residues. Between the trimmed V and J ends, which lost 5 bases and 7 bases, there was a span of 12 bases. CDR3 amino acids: CAISPGPWNEQFF. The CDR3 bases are TGTGCCATCAGTCCGGGACCATGGAATGAGCAGTTCTTC.

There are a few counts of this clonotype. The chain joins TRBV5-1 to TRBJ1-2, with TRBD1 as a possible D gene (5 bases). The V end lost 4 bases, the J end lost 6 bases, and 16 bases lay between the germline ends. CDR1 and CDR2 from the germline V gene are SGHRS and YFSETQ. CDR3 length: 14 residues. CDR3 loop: CASSRGDGVDGYTF. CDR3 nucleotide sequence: TGCGCCAGCAGCCGGGGGGACGGCGTAGATGGCTACACCTTC.

CDR3 DNA sequence: TGTGCCAGTCCGAGGACTAGCGGGAGTGTCACCTACAATGAGCAGTTCTTC. This codes for CASPRTSGSVTYNEQFF. V and J are TRBV28 and TRBJ2-1; TRBD2 matches 13 bases. This CDR3 has 17 amino acids. With V trimmed by 9 bases and J by 2 bases, 10 bases remained unmatched. In germline, CDR1 is MDHEN, CDR2 SYDVKM.

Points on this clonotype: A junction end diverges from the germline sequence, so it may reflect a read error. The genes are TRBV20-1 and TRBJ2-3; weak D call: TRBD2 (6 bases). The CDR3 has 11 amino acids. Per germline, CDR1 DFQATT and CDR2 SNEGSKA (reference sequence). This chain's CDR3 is CSGGVGDRQYF. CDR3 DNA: TGCAGTGGGGGGGTTGGCGATAGGCAGTATTTT.

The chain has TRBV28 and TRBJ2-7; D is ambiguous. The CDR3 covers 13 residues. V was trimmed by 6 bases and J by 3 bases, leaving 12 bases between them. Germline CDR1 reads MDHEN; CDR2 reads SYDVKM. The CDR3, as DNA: TGTGCCAGCAGGCCGTTTGAGCTCTACGAGCAGTACTTC. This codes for CASRPFELYEQYF.

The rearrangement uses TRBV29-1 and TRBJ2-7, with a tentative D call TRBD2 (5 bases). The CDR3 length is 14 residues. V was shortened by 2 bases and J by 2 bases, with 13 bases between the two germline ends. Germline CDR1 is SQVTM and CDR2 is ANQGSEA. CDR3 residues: CSVESSGETYEQYF. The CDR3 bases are TGCAGCGTTGAATCCAGCGGAGAAACCTACGAGCAGTACTTC.

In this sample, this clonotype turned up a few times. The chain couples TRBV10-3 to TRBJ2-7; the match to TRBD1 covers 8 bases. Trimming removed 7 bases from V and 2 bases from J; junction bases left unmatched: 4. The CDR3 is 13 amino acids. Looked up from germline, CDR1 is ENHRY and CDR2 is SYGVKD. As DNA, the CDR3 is TGTGCCATCATGCCACAGGGGGCCTACGAGCAGTACTTC. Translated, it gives CAIMPQGAYEQYF.

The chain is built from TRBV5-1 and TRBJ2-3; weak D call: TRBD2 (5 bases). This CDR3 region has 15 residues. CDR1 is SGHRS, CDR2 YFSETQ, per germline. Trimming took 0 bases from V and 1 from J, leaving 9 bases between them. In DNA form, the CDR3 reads TGCGCCAGCAGCTTGGTTGGTAGCGGCACAGATACGCAGTATTTT. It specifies CASSLVGSGTDTQYF.